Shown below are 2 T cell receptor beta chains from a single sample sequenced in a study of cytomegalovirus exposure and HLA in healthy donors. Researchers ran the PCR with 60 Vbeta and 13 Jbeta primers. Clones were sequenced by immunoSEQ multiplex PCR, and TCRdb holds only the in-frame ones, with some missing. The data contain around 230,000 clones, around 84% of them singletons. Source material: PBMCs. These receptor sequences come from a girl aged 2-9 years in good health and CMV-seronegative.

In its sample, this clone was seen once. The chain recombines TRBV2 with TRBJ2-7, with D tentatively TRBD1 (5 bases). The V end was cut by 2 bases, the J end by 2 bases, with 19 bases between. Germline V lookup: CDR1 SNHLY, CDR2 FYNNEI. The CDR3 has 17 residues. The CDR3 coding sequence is TGTGCCAGCAGTGAATCCCTGGGAAAGGGGCCTACCTACGAGCAGTACTTC. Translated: CASSESLGKGPTYEQYF.

The CDR3 reads CASSPGKIGPTDTQYF. The CDR3 region has the DNA TGTGCCAGCAGCCCCGGGAAAATCGGACCCACAGATACGCAGTATTTT. The genes are TRBV9 and TRBJ2-3; tentatively, D is TRBD2 (5 bases). The CDR3 consists of 16 residues. With 4 bases removed from V and 2 bases from J, the gap between germline ends came to 17 bases. Germline CDR1 is SGDLS and CDR2 is YYNGEE. The full variable domain, completed using reference TRBV9 and TRBJ2-3, is DSGVTQTPKHLITATGQRVTLRCSPRSGDLSVYWYQQSLDQGLQFLIQYYNGEERAKGNILERFSAQQFPDLHSELNLSSLELGDSALYFCASSPGKIGPTDTQYFGPGTRLTVL.